These T cell receptor beta chains were read from a single sample in a study of CD8 T cells in Susac syndrome. TCRdb re-analysed the immunoSEQ multiplex PCR reads in MiXCR, keeping a single row per CDR3 protein. The sample has some 190,000 distinct CDR3 sequences; about 94% are singletons. The material sequenced was CD4+ T cells from PBMCs. These receptors were taken from a human donor in good health. The CDR3 runs from the conserved cysteine through the conserved F or W. A D gene is named only where the DNA matches it firmly. Only some rows state a clone size, as once, few, many or a class for expanded clones.

j_gene,v_gene,abundance,d_gene,CDR3nt,CDR3aa
TRBJ2-5,TRBV6-2/TRBV6-3,few,-,TGTGCCAGCACCCCCCCGGCTGGGACCCAGTACTTC,CASTPPAGTQYF
TRBJ2-6,TRBV24-1,-,-,TGTGCCACCAGTTCAGTGGGCATAGGGGCCAACGTCCTGACTTTC,CATSSVGIGANVLTF
TRBJ2-7,TRBV7-9,-,-,TGTGCCAGCACTTTCCGGACAAATACCTACGAGCAGTACTTC,CASTFRTNTYEQYF
TRBJ2-5,TRBV20-1,-,TRBD1,TGCAGTGCAATCCACAGGGGTAGGGGCGAGACCCAGTACTTC,CSAIHRGRGETQYF
TRBJ2-7,TRBV15,-,-,TGTGCCACCAGCAGCCGAGGGGGGGCGGCCTCCTACGAGCAGTACTTC,CATSSRGGAASYEQYF
TRBJ2-7,TRBV28,-,-,TGTGCCAGCAGTTTCCAACCCCCGAAAGGGTGGACCGAGCAGTACTTC,CASSFQPPKGWTEQYF
TRBJ1-1,TRBV12-3/TRBV12-4,-,-,TGTGCCAGCAGGGACCCCCAAACTAGGAACACTGAAGCTTTCTTT,CASRDPQTRNTEAFF
TRBJ2-7,TRBV9,-,-,TGTGCCAGCAGCGTGGGCCTAGTCGACGAGCAGTACTTC,CASSVGLVDEQYF
TRBJ2-7,TRBV18,-,-,TGTGCCAGCTCATCGGGACAAGGCGAGCAGTACTTC,CASSSGQGEQYF
TRBJ2-1,TRBV29-1,-,-,TGCAGCGTTGTAAGGTCGTGGCAGTTTAATGAGCAGTTCTTC,CSVVRSWQFNEQFF
TRBJ2-3,TRBV20-1,-,TRBD2,TGCAGTGCTAGTCTAGCGGTCACAGATACGCAGTATTTT,CSASLAVTDTQYF
TRBJ2-1,TRBV19,-,TRBD2,TGTGCCAGTAGTATGGGGAGCGGGAGGGCCGTGGAGCAGTTCTTC,CASSMGSGRAVEQFF
TRBJ2-3,TRBV30,-,TRBD2,TGTGCCTGGAGTCTAGCGGGCACAGATACGCAGTATTTT,CAWSLAGTDTQYF
TRBJ2-7,TRBV13,-,-,TGTGCCAGCAGCCCCGGACCACGATCTGGGCAGTACTTC,CASSPGPRSGQYF
TRBJ2-5,TRBV2,-,-,TGTGCCAGCAGTGAAGGGTTAGAAGGGACCCAGTACTTC,CASSEGLEGTQYF
TRBJ2-2,TRBV30,-,-,TGTGCCTGGAGTGTCGCCGGGGAGCTGTTTTTT,CAWSVAGELFF
TRBJ2-7,TRBV6-5,few,-,TGTGCCAGCAGTTACGGACAGACCTACGAGCAGTACTTC,CASSYGQTYEQYF